The clone carrying this T cell receptor beta chain was seen only a few times. Antigen specificity is unknown. The data stem from a study of T-cell memory formation after mild COVID-19. Study information: TCR clustering was largely donor specific. Study outcomes and limitations: Shrinking CD4+ clones resided mostly in CM and EM, and CD8+ ones in EMRA. The appearance of some responding clones in pre-infection memory suggested that cross-reactive memory joined.

5'RACE primed at constant segments yielded TCR alpha and TCR beta cDNA libraries bearing sample barcodes and UMIs. TCRdb independently ran MiXCR on the 5' RACE reads; one entry per CDR3 protein. The data contain around 180,000 distinct CDR3 sequences, 15% to 20% of them singletons. CDR1 and CDR2 from the germline V gene are DFQATT and SNEGSKA (reference sequence). The CDR3 is made up of 11 amino acids. V was trimmed by 2 bases and J by 9 bases, leaving 8 bases between them. This chain links TRBV20-1 with TRBJ2-4; a possible D gene is TRBD1 (5 bases). Sequenced: PBMCs or a T cell subset sorted from them (not recorded which). The origin of this receptor is an adult woman who had mild COVID-19 (a few samples of this study predate the infection). Cell type and time point are not known. CDR3 amino acids: CSARQGAIQYF. CDR3 coding DNA: TGCAGTGCTAGACAGGGTGCCATTCAGTACTTC.